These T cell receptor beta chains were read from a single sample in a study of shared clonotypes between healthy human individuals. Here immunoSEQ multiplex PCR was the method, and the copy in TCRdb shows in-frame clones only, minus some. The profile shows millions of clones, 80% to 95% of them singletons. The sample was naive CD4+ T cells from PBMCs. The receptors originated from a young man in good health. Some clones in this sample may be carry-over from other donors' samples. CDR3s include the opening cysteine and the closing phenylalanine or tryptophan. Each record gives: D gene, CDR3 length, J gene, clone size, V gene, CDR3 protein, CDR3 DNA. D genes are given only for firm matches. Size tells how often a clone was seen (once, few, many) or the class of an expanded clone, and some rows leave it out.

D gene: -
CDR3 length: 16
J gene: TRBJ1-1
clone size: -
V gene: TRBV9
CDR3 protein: CASSVARGRGTLGAFF
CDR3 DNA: TGTGCCAGCAGCGTAGCTCGGGGTAGGGGGACCCTTGGAGCTTTCTTT

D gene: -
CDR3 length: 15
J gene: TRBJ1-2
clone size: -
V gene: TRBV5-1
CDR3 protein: CASSFGGNSYYGYTF
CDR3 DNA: TGCGCCAGCAGCTTTGGAGGAAACAGTTACTATGGCTACACCTTC

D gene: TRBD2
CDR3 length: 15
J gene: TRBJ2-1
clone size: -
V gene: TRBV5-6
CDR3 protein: CASRRRTSPYNEQFF
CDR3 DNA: TGTGCCAGCAGACGAAGGACTAGCCCCTACAATGAGCAGTTCTTC

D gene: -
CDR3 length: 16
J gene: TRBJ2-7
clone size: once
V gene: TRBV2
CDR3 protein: CASSEARTVRGYEQYF
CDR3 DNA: TGTGCCAGCAGTGAAGCTAGGACGGTGAGGGGCTACGAGCAGTACTTC

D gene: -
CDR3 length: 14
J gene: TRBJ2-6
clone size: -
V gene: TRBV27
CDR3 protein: CASSSYSGANVLTF
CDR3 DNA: TGTGCCAGCAGCTCCTACTCTGGGGCCAACGTCCTGACTTTC

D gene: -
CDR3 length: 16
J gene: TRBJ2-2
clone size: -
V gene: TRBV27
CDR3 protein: CASSLIDRRDTGELFF
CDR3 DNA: TGTGCCAGCAGTTTAATCGACCGGCGGGACACCGGGGAGCTGTTTTTT

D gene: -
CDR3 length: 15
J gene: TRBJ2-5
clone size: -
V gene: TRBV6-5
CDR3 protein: CASSYSLGQGETQYF
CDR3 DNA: TGTGCCAGCAGTTACTCTTTGGGGCAAGGAGAGACCCAGTACTTC

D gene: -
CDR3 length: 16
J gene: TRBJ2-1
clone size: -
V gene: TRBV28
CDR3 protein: CASSLSGTLSYNEQFF
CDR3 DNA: TGTGCCAGCAGTTTGTCCGGGACACTTTCCTACAATGAGCAGTTCTTC

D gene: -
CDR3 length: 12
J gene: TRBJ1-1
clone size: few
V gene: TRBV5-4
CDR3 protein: CASSFGQRQAFF
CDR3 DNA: TGTGCCAGCAGCTTTGGACAGCGCCAAGCTTTCTTT

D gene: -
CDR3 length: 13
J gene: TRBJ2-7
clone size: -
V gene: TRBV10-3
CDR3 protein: CAISAQGQERQYF
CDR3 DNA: TGTGCCATCAGTGCCCAAGGGCAGGAACGGCAGTACTTC

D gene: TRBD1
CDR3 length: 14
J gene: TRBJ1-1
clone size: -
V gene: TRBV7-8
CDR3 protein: CASSWDRVNTEAFF
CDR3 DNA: TGTGCCAGCAGCTGGGACAGGGTGAACACTGAAGCTTTCTTT

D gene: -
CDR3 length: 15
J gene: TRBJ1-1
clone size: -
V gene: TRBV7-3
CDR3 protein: CASSRPVRQNTEAFF
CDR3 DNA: TGTGCCAGCAGCCGTCCGGTGCGGCAAAACACTGAAGCTTTCTTT

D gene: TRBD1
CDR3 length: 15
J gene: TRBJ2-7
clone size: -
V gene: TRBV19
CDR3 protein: CASSIGQGPSYEQYF
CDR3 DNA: TGTGCCAGTAGTATTGGACAGGGTCCTTCCTACGAGCAGTACTTC

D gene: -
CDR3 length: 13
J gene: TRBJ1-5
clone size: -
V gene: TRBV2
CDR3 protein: CASSPESNQPQHF
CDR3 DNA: TGTGCCAGCAGTCCAGAGAGCAATCAGCCCCAGCATTTT

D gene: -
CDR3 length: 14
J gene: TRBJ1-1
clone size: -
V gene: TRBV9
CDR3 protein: CASSVATGNTEAFF
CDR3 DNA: TGTGCCAGCAGCGTAGCTACAGGGAACACTGAAGCTTTCTTT

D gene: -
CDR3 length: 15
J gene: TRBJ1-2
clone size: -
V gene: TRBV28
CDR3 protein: CASSQSLRRDPHYTF
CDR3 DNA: TGTGCCAGCAGTCAGAGTCTAAGGCGGGACCCTCACTACACCTTC

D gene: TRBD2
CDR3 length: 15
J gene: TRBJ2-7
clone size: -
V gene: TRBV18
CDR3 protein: CASSPGLAGELEQYF
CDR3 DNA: TGTGCCAGCTCACCAGGACTAGCGGGAGAACTCGAGCAGTACTTC

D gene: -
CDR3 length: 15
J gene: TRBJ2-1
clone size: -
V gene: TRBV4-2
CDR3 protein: CASSPPGTRDNEQFF
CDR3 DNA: TGTGCCAGCAGCCCCCCGGGGACCCGTGACAATGAGCAGTTCTTC

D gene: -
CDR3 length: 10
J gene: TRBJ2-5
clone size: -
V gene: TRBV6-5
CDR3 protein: CASGKETQYF
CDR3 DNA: TGTGCCAGCGGTAAAGAGACCCAGTACTTC

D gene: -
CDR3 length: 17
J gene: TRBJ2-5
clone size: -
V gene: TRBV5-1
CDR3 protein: CASSLAPGGPEEETQYF
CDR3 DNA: TGCGCCAGCAGCTTGGCCCCTGGCGGCCCGGAGGAAGAGACCCAGTACTTC

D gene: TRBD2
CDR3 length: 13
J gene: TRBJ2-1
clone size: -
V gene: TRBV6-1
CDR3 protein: CASRGTSGVEQFF
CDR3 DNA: TGTGCCAGTCGAGGGACTAGCGGAGTCGAGCAGTTCTTC

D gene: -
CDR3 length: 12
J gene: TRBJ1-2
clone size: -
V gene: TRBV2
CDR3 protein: CASSERGNGYTF
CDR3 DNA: TGTGCCAGCAGTGAAAGAGGGAATGGCTACACCTTC

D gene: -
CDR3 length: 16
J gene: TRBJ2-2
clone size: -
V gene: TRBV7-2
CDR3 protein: CASSFSGTANTGELFF
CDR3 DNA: TGTGCCAGCAGCTTTAGCGGGACAGCGAACACCGGGGAGCTGTTTTTT

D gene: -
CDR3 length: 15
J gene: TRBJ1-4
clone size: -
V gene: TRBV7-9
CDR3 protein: CASSLITGGIEKLFF
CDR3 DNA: TGTGCCAGCAGCTTAATCACGGGGGGCATTGAAAAACTGTTTTTT

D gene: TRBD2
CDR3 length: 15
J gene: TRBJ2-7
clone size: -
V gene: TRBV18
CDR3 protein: CASSPRDYRSYEQYF
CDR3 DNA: TGTGCCAGCTCACCCCGGGACTACCGCTCCTACGAGCAGTACTTC

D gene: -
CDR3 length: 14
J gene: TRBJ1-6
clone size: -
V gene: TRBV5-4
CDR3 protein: CASSLVAGNSPLHF
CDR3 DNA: TGTGCCAGCAGCTTGGTGGCAGGGAATTCACCCCTCCACTTT

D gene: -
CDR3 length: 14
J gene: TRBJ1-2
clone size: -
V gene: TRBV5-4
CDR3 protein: CASSLEWGADGYTF
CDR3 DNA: TGTGCCAGCAGCTTGGAGTGGGGGGCGGATGGCTACACCTTC

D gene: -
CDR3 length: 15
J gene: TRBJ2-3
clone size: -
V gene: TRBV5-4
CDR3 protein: CASSSSSLPADTQYF
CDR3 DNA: TGTGCCAGCAGCTCCTCCAGTCTTCCAGCAGATACGCAGTATTTT

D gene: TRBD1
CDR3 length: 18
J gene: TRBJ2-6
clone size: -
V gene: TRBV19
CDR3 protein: CASSIEPGRGTGANVLTF
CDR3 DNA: TGTGCCAGTAGTATCGAGCCCGGCAGGGGGACTGGGGCCAACGTCCTGACTTTC

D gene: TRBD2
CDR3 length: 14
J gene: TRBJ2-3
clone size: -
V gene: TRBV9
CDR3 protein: CASSDQVEGRAQYF
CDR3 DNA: TGTGCCAGCAGCGATCAAGTGGAAGGGAGGGCGCAGTATTTT

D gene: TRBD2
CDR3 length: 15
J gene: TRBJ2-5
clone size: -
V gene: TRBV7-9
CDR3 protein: CASSLALAGGETQYF
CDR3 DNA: TGTGCCAGCAGCTTAGCGCTAGCGGGAGGAGAGACCCAGTACTTC

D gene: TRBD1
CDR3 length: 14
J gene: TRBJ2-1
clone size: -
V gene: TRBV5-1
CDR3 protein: CASGLGQLYNEQFF
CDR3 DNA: TGCGCCAGCGGACTGGGACAGCTTTACAATGAGCAGTTCTTC

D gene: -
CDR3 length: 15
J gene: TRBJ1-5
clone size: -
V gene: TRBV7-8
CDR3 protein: CASSLHRVRDQPQHF
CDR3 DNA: TGTGCCAGCAGCTTACACCGGGTACGGGATCAGCCCCAGCATTTT

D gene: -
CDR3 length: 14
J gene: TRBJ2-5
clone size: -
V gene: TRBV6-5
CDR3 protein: CASSYSAGLETQYF
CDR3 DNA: TGTGCCAGCAGTTACTCGGCCGGCTTGGAGACCCAGTACTTC

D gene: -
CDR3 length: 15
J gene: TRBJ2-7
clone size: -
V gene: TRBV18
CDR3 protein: CASSRAPDVSYEQYF
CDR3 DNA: TGTGCCAGCTCACGCGCCCCCGACGTATCCTACGAGCAGTACTTC

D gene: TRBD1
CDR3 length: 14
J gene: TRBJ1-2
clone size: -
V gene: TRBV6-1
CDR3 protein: CASSPDRALYGYTF
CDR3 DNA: TGTGCCAGCTCACCGGACAGGGCTCTCTATGGCTACACCTTC

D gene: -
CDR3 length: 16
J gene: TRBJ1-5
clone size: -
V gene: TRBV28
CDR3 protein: CASSPPRDGSNQPQHF
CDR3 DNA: TGTGCCAGCAGCCCCCCCCGGGACGGATCCAATCAGCCCCAGCATTTT

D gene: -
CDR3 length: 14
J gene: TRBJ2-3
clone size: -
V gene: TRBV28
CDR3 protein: CASNWAGDADTQYF
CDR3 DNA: TGTGCCAGCAATTGGGCAGGGGACGCAGATACGCAGTATTTT

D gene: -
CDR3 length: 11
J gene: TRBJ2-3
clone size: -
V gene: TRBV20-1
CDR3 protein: CSAVRGDTQYF
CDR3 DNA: TGCAGTGCGGTGCGAGGGGATACGCAGTATTTT

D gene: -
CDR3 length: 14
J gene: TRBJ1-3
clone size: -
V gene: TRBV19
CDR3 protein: CASSRQSSGNTIYF
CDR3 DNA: TGTGCCAGTAGCCGACAGTCCTCTGGAAACACCATATATTTT

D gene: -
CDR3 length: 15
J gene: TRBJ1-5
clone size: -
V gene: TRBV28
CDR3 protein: CASSLHLDSNQPQHF
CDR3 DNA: TGTGCCAGCAGTTTACACTTGGACAGCAATCAGCCCCAGCATTTT

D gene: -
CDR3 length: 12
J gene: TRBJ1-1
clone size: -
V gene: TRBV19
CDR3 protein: CASTKEGLRAFF
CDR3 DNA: TGTGCCAGTACTAAGGAGGGGCTGCGGGCTTTCTTT

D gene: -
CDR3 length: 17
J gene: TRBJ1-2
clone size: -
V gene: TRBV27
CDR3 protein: CASSFRDSDLVFYGYTF
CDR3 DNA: TGTGCCAGCAGTTTTAGGGACTCGGACTTGGTTTTCTATGGCTACACCTTC

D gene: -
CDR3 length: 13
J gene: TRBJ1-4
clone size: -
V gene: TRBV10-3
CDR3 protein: CAISEAAGEKLFF
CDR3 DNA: TGTGCCATCAGTGAGGCAGCAGGGGAAAAACTGTTTTTT

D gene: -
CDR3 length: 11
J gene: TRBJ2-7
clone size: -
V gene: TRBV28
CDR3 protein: CASSLFAEQYF
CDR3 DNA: TGTGCCAGCAGTTTATTCGCCGAGCAGTACTTC

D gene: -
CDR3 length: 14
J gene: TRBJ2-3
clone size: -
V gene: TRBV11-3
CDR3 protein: CASSLGRAQGTQYF
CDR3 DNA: TGTGCCAGCAGCCTAGGACGGGCTCAGGGTACGCAGTATTTT